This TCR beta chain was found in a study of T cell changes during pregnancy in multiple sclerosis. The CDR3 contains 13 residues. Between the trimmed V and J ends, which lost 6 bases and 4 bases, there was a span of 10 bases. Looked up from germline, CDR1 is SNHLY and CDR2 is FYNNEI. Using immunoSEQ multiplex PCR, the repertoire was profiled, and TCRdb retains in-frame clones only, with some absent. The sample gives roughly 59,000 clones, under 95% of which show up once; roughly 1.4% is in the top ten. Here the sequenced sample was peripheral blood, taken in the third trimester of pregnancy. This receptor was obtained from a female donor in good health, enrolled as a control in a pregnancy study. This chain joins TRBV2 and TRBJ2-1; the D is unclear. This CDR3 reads CASRINQYNEQFF. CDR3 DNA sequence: TGTGCCAGCAGAATAAACCAGTACAATGAGCAGTTCTTC.